These T cell receptor beta chains were read from a single sample in a study of T-cell memory formation after mild COVID-19. TCRdb reprocessed the 5' RACE reads via MiXCR and lists one record per CDR3 protein. The sample shows about 210,000 distinct CDR3 sequences, about 10% of them seen only once. The specimen was PBMCs or a T cell subset sorted from them (not recorded which). Source of these receptors: a man between 18 and 35 years old who had mild COVID-19 (a few samples of this study predate the infection). Cell type and time point are not known. Each CDR3 is given with its conserved first and last residue. Fields, in order: J gene, V gene, clone size, D gene, CDR3 protein, CDR3 DNA. A D gene is named only where the DNA matches it firmly. Rows may omit the clone size; those that give it use once, few, many or a size class.

TRBJ1-2	TRBV18	.	.	CASSPRELYGYTF	TGTGCCAGCTCACCCAGGGAGCTCTATGGCTACACCTTC
TRBJ1-2	TRBV6-5	many	TRBD1	CASRDWGTGTNYGYTF	TGTGCCAGCAGAGACTGGGGGACAGGGACAAACTATGGCTACACCTTC
TRBJ1-1	TRBV6-2/TRBV6-3	.	TRBD1	CASSSNRGFRMNTEAFF	TGTGCCAGCAGTTCGAACAGGGGTTTTAGAATGAACACTGAAGCTTTCTTT
TRBJ1-2	TRBV5-1	.	.	CASSPGGTATSGYTF	TGCGCCAGCAGCCCTGGGGGGACGGCTACTAGTGGCTACACCTTC
TRBJ2-7	TRBV4-1	few	.	CASSQGRVGTTISYEQYF	TGCGCCAGCAGCCAAGGTCGAGTCGGGACAACTATTTCCTACGAGCAGTACTTC
TRBJ2-3	TRBV28	.	TRBD2	CASSPGGGGTDTQYF	TGTGCCAGCAGTCCTGGGGGGGGGGGCACAGATACGCAGTATTTT
TRBJ1-2	TRBV5-1	few	.	CASSGWGGYTF	TGCGCCAGCAGCGGGTGGGGCGGCTACACCTTC
TRBJ1-1	TRBV15	.	.	CATSRVLQSEAFF	TGTGCCACCAGCAGAGTCCTCCAATCCGAAGCTTTCTTT
TRBJ1-3	TRBV4-1	few	.	CASSQDGGRGAGNTIYF	TGCGCCAGCAGCCAAGATGGGGGCCGGGGAGCTGGAAACACCATATATTTT
TRBJ2-2	TRBV7-2	many	.	CASSPYSGELFF	TGTGCCAGCAGCCCTTACTCCGGGGAGCTGTTTTTT
TRBJ2-2	TRBV10-3	.	TRBD1	CAIRGQGAGELFF	TGTGCCATCCGCGGACAGGGGGCCGGGGAGCTGTTTTTT
TRBJ1-4	TRBV2	few	.	CASSEGPRLGLREKLFF	TGTGCCAGCAGTGAAGGCCCGCGACTTGGCCTCCGTGAAAAACTGTTTTTT
TRBJ2-2	TRBV11-3	.	TRBD2	CASAAGGLSAGELFF	TGTGCCAGCGCGGCGGGGGGGCTTTCGGCCGGGGAGCTGTTTTTT
TRBJ1-1	TRBV4-2	few	.	CASSHSFENTEAFF	TGTGCCAGCAGCCATTCCTTCGAGAACACTGAAGCTTTCTTT
TRBJ1-2	TRBV7-9	few	TRBD1	CASSRGQGLDYGYTF	TGTGCCAGCAGCCGCGGACAGGGGTTGGACTATGGCTACACCTTC
TRBJ2-1	TRBV20-1	.	.	CSASLDSGLYNEQFF	TGCAGTGCTAGCCTGGACAGTGGGTTATACAATGAGCAGTTCTTC
TRBJ2-3	TRBV20-1	few	TRBD2	CSANLAGRRGTQYF	TGCAGTGCTAACCTAGCGGGGCGCCGGGGGACGCAGTATTTT
TRBJ1-6	TRBV4-1	few	TRBD1	CASSQTPQGGFGSPLHF	TGCGCCAGCAGCCAGACCCCCCAGGGGGGATTTGGTTCACCCCTCCACTTT
TRBJ2-2	TRBV5-5	.	.	CASSLLGDHTGELFF	TGTGCCAGCAGCTTGTTGGGGGATCACACCGGGGAGCTGTTTTTT
TRBJ1-2	TRBV7-2	few	.	CASSPRTAYGYTF	TGTGCCAGCAGCCCCCGGACAGCCTATGGCTACACCTTC
TRBJ2-3	TRBV5-1	few	.	CASGPQPSSTDTQYF	TGCGCCAGCGGCCCCCAGCCTAGCAGCACAGATACGCAGTATTTT
TRBJ2-2	TRBV2	many	.	CASSLHRTGELFF	TGTGCCAGCAGTCTTCACAGAACCGGGGAGCTGTTTTTT
TRBJ2-3	TRBV3-1	.	.	CASSQVLGASTDTQYF	TGTGCCAGCAGCCAAGTTCTCGGGGCTAGCACAGATACGCAGTATTTT
TRBJ1-3	TRBV18	few	TRBD1	CASSSGQGTSGNTIYF	TGTGCCAGCTCATCTGGACAGGGAACCTCTGGAAACACCATATATTTT
TRBJ2-5	TRBV20-1	many	TRBD1	CSAAHATGGAETQYF	TGCAGTGCTGCCCACGCGACAGGGGGGGCAGAGACCCAGTACTTC
TRBJ2-1	TRBV3-1	.	TRBD1	CASRDRPSSYNEQFF	TGTGCCAGCAGGGACAGGCCGAGCTCCTACAATGAGCAGTTCTTC
TRBJ1-1	TRBV25-1	few	.	CASSDSGFAEAFF	TGTGCCAGCAGTGATTCGGGGTTCGCTGAAGCTTTCTTT
TRBJ2-2	TRBV4-2	.	.	CASSQEPTGAGELFF	TGTGCCAGCAGCCAAGAACCGACGGGCGCCGGGGAGCTGTTTTTT
TRBJ1-5	TRBV19	.	.	CASSGSGQPQHF	TGTGCCAGTAGTGGTAGTGGTCAGCCCCAGCATTTT
TRBJ2-2	TRBV5-1	many	.	CASSAAGQPNTGELFF	TGCGCCAGCAGCGCGGCGGGACAGCCGAACACCGGGGAGCTGTTTTTT
TRBJ1-1	TRBV20-1	many	.	CSARSGGLGAFF	TGCAGTGCCAGGTCGGGAGGCCTTGGAGCTTTCTTT
TRBJ1-1	TRBV6-2/TRBV6-3	.	.	CASSYSTGWALMNTEAFF	TGTGCCAGCAGTTACTCGACCGGTTGGGCCCTCATGAACACTGAAGCTTTCTTT
TRBJ2-3	TRBV11-2	many	.	CASSLDPARRYF	TGTGCCAGCAGCTTAGATCCGGCTAGGAGGTATTTT
TRBJ1-6	TRBV27	.	TRBD1	CASRARTGDNSPLHF	TGTGCCAGCAGGGCCCGGACAGGAGACAATTCACCCCTCCACTTT
TRBJ1-1	TRBV5-1	.	.	CASQLSTQPNTEAFF	TGCGCCAGCCAACTTTCGACCCAACCGAACACTGAAGCTTTCTTT
TRBJ1-1	TRBV12-3/TRBV12-4	.	.	CASRPSDKNTEAFF	TGTGCCAGCAGACCATCGGACAAGAACACTGAAGCTTTCTTT
TRBJ1-5	TRBV12-3/TRBV12-4	.	TRBD1	CASNRQGPNQPQHF	TGTGCCAGCAATCGACAGGGGCCCAATCAGCCCCAGCATTTT
TRBJ2-1	TRBV6-5	.	.	CASSYGLSPYNEQFF	TGTGCCAGCAGTTACGGACTGTCACCCTACAATGAGCAGTTCTTC
TRBJ2-5	TRBV6-5	few	.	CASSYSTATGQETQYF	TGTGCCAGCAGTTACTCGACGGCAACAGGGCAAGAGACCCAGTACTTC
TRBJ2-2	TRBV6-6	few	.	CASSYVPGGTGELFF	TGTGCCAGCAGTTACGTGCCGGGTGGCACCGGGGAGCTGTTTTTT
TRBJ2-1	TRBV20-1	few	TRBD2	CSAKRLARIEQFF	TGCAGTGCTAAAAGACTAGCGCGGATTGAGCAGTTCTTC
TRBJ2-5	TRBV10-3	.	.	CAISVAGDEETQYF	TGTGCCATCAGTGTCGCTGGGGACGAGGAGACCCAGTACTTC
TRBJ2-3	TRBV4-2	.	TRBD1	CASSQDGGQGRWNTQYF	TGTGCCAGCAGCCAAGATGGGGGACAGGGGAGATGGAATACGCAGTATTTT
TRBJ2-3	TRBV23-1	many	.	CASSQRTAEEDTQYF	TGCGCCAGCAGTCAACGGACAGCCGAAGAAGATACGCAGTATTTT
TRBJ2-7	TRBV27	few	TRBD1	CASSPWDRVDEQYF	TGTGCCAGCAGTCCATGGGACAGGGTAGACGAGCAGTACTTC
TRBJ2-7	TRBV7-2	many	.	CASSSISRGVEEQYF	TGTGCCAGCAGCTCAATATCCCGCGGGGTAGAGGAGCAGTACTTC
TRBJ2-5	TRBV7-9	.	.	CASSPGAAETQYF	TGTGCCAGCAGCCCCGGGGCGGCCGAGACCCAGTACTTC